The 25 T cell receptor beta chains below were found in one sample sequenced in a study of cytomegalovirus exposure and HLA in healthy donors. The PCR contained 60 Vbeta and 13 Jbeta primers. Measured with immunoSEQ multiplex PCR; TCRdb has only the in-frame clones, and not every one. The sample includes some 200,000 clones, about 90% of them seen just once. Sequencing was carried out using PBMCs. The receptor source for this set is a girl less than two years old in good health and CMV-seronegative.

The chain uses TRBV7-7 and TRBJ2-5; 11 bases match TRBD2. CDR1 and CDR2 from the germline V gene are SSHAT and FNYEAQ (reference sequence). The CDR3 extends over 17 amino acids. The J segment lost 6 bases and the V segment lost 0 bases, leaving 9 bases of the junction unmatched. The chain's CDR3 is CASSLALAGGSIQTQYF. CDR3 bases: TGTGCCAGCAGCTTAGCCCTAGCGGGAGGTAGCATTCAGACCCAGTACTTC.

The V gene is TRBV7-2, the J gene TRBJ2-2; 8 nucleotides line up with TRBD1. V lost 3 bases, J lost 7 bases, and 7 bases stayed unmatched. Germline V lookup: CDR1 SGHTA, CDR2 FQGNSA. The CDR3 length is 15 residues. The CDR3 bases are TGTGCCAGCAGCTTTCGACAGGGGCTGAGCGGGGAGCTGTTTTTT. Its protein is CASSFRQGLSGELFF.

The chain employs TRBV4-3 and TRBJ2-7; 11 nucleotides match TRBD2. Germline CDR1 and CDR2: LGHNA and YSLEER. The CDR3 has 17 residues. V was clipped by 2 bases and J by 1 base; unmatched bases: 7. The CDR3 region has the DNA TGCGCCAGCAGCCAATCCATACTAGCGGGAGTTTCCTACGAGCAGTACTTC. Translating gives CASSQSILAGVSYEQYF.

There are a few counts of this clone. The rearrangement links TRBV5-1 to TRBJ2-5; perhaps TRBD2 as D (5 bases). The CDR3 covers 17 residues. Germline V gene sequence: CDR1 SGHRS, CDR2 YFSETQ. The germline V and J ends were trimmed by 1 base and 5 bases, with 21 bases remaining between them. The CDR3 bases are TGCGCCAGCAGCTTGACGTGGTCCGAGGGTATAAGGGAGACCCAGTACTTC. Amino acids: CASSLTWSEGIRETQYF. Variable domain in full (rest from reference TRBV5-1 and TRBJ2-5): KAGVTQTPRYLIKTRGQQVTLSCSPISGHRSVSWYQQTPGQGLQFLFEYFSETQRNKGNFPGRFSGRQFSNSRSEMNVSTLELGDSALYLCASSLTWSEGIRETQYFGPGTRLLVL.

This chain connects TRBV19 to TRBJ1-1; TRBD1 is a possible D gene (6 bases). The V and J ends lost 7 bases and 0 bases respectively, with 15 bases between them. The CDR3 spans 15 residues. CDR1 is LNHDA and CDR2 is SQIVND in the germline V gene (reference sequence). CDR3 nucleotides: TGTGCCAGTAAGGACAGAGGGGTTTTGAACACTGAAGCTTTCTTT. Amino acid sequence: CASKDRGVLNTEAFF.

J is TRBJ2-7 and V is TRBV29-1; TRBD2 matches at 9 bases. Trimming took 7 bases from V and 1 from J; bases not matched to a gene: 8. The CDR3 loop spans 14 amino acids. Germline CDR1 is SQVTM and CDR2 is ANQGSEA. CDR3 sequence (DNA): TGCAGCGGGTTGACTAGCGGAACTTCCTACGAGCAGTACTTC. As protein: CSGLTSGTSYEQYF.

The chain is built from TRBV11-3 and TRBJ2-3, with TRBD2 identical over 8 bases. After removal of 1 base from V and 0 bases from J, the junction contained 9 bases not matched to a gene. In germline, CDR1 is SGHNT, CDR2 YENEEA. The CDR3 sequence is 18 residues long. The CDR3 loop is CASSLGSASGYSTDTQYF. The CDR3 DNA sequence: TGTGCCAGCAGCTTAGGATCTGCTAGCGGGTATAGCACAGATACGCAGTATTTT.

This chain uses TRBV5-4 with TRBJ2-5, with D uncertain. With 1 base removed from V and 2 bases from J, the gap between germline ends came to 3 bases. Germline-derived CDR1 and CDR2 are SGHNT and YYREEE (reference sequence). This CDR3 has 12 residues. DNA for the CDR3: TGTGCCAGCAGCTTGCCTCAAGAGACCCAGTACTTC. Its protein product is CASSLPQETQYF. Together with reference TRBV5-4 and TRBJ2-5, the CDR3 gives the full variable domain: ETGVTQSPTHLIKTRGQQVTLRCSSQSGHNTVSWYQQALGQGPQFIFQYYREEENGRGNFPPRFSGLQFPNYSSELNVNALELDDSALYLCASSLPQETQYFGPGTRLLVL.

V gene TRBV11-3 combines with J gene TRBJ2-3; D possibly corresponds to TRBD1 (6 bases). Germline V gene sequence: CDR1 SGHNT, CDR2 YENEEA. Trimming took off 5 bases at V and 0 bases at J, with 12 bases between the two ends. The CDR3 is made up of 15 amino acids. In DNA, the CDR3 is TGTGCCAGCAGCCCCGGACAGTTTAGCACAGATACGCAGTATTTT. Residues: CASSPGQFSTDTQYF.

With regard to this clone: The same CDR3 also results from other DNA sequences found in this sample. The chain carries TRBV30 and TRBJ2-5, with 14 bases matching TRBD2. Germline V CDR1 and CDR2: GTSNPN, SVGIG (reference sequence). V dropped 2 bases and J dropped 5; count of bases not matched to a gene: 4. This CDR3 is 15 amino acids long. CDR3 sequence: CAWSRGLAGAETQYF. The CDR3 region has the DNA TGTGCCTGGAGTAGGGGACTAGCGGGAGCGGAGACCCAGTACTTC.

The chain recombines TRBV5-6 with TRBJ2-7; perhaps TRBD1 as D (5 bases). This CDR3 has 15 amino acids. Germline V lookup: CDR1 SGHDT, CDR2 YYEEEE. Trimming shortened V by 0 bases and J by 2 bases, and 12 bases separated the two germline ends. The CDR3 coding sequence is TGTGCCAGCAGCTTGGCTGTGTTGACAGCCTACGAGCAGTACTTC. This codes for CASSLAVLTAYEQYF.

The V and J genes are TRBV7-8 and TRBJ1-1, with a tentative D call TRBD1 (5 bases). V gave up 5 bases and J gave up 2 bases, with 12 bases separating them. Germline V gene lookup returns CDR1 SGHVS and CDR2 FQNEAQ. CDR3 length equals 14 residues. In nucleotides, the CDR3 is TGTGCCAGCAGCGCCCAACAGGTAAACACTGAAGCTTTCTTT. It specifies CASSAQQVNTEAFF.

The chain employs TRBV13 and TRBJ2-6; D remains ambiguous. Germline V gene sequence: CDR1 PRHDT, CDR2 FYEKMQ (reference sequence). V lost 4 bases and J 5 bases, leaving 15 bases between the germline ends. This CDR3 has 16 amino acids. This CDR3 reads CASSYNYISRANVLTF. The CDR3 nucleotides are TGTGCCAGCAGCTACAACTATATTTCGAGGGCCAACGTCCTGACTTTC.

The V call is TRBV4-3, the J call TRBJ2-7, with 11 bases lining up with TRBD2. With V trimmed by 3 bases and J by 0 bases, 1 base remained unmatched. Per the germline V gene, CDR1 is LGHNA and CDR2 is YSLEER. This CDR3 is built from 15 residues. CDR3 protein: CASSHLAGGSYEQYF. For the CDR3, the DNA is TGCGCCAGCAGCCACCTAGCGGGAGGCTCCTACGAGCAGTACTTC.

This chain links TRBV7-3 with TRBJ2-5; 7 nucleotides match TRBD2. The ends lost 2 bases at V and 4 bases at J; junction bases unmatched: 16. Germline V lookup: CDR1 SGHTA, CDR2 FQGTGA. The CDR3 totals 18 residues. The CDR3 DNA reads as TGTGCCAGCAGCTTATTAGGTGGGGCGTACACGGGAGGAGAGACCCAGTACTTC. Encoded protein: CASSLLGGAYTGGETQYF. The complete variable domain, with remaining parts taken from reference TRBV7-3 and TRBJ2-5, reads GAGVSQTPSNKVTEKGKYVELRCDPISGHTALYWYRQSLGQGPEFLIYFQGTGAADDSGLPNDRFFAVRPEGSVSTLKIQRTERGDSAVYLCASSLLGGAYTGGETQYFGPGTRLLVL.

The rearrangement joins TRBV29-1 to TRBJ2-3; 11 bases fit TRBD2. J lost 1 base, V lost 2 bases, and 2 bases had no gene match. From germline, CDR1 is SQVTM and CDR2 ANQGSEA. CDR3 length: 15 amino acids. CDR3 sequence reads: CSVELLAGGTDTQYF. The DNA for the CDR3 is TGCAGCGTTGAACTACTAGCGGGGGGCACAGATACGCAGTATTTT.

The CDR3 coding sequence is TGTGCCAGCAGCCACTTCGACAGAAGGTACCCCTACGAGCAGTACTTC. Translation: CASSHFDRRYPYEQYF. The chain is built from TRBV14 and TRBJ2-7, with TRBD1 as a possible D gene (5 bases). Trimming took off 3 bases at V and 2 bases at J, with 17 bases between the two ends. Germline V gene sequence: CDR1 SGHDN, CDR2 FVKESK. The CDR3 loop spans 16 amino acids.

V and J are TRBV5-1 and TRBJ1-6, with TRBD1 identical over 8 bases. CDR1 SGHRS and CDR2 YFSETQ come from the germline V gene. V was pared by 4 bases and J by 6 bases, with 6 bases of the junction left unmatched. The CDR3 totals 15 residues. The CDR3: CASSPTGAFNSPLHF. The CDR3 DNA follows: TGCGCCAGCAGCCCGACAGGGGCGTTTAATTCACCCCTCCACTTT.

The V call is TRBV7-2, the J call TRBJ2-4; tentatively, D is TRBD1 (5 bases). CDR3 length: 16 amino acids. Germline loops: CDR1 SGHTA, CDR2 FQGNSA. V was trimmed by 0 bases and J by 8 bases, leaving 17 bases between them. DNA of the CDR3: TGTGCCAGCAGCTTAGCAATAGGACATTTCAGAGACATTCAGTACTTC. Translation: CASSLAIGHFRDIQYF.

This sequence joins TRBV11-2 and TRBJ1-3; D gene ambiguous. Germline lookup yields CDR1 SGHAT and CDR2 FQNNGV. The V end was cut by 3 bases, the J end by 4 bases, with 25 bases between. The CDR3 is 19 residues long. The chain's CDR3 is CASSFTSSLELWSGNTIYF. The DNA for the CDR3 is TGTGCCAGCAGCTTTACTTCCTCTCTCGAGCTCTGGTCGGGAAACACCATATATTTT.

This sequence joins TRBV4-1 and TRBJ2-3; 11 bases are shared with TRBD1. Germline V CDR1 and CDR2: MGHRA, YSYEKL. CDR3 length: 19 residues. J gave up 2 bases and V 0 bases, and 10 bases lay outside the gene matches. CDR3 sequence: CASSQDPTGTGGTTDTQYF. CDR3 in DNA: TGCGCCAGCAGCCAAGATCCTACCGGGACAGGGGGGACCACAGATACGCAGTATTTT.

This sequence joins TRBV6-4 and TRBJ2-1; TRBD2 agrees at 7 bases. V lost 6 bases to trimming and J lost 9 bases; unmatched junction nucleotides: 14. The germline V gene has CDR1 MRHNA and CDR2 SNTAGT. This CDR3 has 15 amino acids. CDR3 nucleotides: TGTGCCAGCAGACCAACGCGGGAGTGGCAGGGTGAGCAGTTCTTC. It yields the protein CASRPTREWQGEQFF.

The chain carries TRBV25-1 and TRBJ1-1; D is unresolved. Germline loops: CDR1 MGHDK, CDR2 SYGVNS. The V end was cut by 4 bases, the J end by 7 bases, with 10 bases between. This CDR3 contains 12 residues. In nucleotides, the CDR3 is TGTGCCAGCAGTGGGTGGTCAGGTGAAGCTTTCTTT. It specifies CASSGWSGEAFF.

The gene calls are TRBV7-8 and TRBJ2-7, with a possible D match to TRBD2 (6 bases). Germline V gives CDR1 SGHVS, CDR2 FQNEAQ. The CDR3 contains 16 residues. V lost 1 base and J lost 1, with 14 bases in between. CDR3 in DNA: TGTGCCAGCAGCTTAGGCCCCCGTGGGGGGTCCTACGAGCAGTACTTC. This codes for CASSLGPRGGSYEQYF.

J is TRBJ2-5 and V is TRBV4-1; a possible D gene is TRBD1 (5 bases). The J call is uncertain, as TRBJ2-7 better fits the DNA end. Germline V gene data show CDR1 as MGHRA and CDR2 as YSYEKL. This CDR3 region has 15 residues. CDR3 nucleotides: TGCGCCAGCAGCCAAAGTACAGGTTACGGCTACGAGCAGTACTTC. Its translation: CASSQSTGYGYEQYF.